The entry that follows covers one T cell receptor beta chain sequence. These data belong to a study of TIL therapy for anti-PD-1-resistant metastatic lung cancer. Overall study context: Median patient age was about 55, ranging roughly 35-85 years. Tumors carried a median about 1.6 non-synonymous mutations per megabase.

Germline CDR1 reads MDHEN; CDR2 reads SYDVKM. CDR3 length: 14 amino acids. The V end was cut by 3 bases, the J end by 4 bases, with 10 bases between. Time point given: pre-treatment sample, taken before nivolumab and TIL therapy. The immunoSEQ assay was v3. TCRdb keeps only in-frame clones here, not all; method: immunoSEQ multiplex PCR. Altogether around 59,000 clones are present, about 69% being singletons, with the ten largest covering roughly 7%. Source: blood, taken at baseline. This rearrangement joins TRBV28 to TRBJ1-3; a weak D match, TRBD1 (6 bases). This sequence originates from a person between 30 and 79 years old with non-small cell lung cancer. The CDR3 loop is CASSLGGLGNTIYF. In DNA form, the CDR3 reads TGTGCCAGCAGTTTGGGGGGGCTCGGAAACACCATATATTTT.